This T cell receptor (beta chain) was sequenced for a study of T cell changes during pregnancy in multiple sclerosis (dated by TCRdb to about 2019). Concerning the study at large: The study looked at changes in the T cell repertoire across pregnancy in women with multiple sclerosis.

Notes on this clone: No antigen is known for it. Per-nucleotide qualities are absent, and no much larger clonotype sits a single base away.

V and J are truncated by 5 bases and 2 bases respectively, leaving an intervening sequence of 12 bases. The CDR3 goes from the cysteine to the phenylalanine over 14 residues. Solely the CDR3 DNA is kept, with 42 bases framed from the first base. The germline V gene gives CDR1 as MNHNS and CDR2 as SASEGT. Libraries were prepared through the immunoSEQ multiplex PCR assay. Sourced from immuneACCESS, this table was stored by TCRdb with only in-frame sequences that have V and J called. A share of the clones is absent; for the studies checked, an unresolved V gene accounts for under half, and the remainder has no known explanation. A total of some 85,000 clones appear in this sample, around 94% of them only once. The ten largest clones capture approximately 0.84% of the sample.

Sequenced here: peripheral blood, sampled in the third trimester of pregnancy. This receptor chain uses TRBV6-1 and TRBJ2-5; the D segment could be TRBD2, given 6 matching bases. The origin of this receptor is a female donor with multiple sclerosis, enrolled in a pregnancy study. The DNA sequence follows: TGTGCCAGCAGTAAATGGACTATTCAAGAGACCCAGTACTTC. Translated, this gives CASSKWTIQETQYF.